This T cell receptor beta chain was obtained from a study of cytomegalovirus exposure and HLA in healthy donors. Of note for this clone: Its antigen is as yet unknown.

Germline-derived CDR1 and CDR2 are SGHRS and YFSETQ. V was shortened by 0 bases and J by 0 bases, with 10 bases between the two germline ends. This CDR3 has 16 amino acids. The PCR had 60 Vbeta and 13 Jbeta primers. This table comes from immunoSEQ multiplex PCR, and its TCRdb copy is limited to in-frame clones, with some not included. The repertoire holds approximately 100,000 clones, with around 75% as singletons. Study-wide results and caveats: There were a few CMV-associated chains whose specificity for CMV antigens was confirmed in vitro. TCR sequences were mostly rare, though some public TCRs occurred in many donors.

V is TRBV5-1 and J is TRBJ2-1; D unresolved. The sample consisted of PBMCs. This clonotype was sampled from a woman under 30 in good health and CMV-seropositive. The CDR3: CASSLDAPSSYNEQFF. In DNA form, the CDR3 reads TGCGCCAGCAGCTTGGATGCGCCGAGCTCCTACAATGAGCAGTTCTTC.